This T cell receptor (beta chain) was captured by sequencing in a study of lymphopenia after photon versus proton radiotherapy (dated by TCRdb to about 2019). Looking at the study overall: Photon and proton radiation therapy were compared by the study for their immunological effects in patients with gastrointestinal tumors who developed high-grade lymphopenia. The goal of the study was to characterize the differences between the two radiation modalities in how they affect the immune system. The 20 or so patients in the cohort had gastrointestinal tumors, were treated with either photon or proton therapy, and subsequently developed lymphopenia.

Libraries came from the immunoSEQ multiplex PCR assay. T cell repertoires were profiled with deep sequencing of rearranged TCR beta loci together with multiparametric flow cytometry. TCRdb took this table from immuneACCESS and kept in-frame rearrangements with V and J called. Such tables lack part of the clones; where checked against another copy, unresolved V genes explain under half of the gap, and the rest is unexplained. The sample records tens of thousands of clones, approximately 84% of which are singletons. 2.1% of the sample rests with the top ten. The investigation overall reported the following: The authors looked at the survival association only in patients who died, and they framed better survival with proton therapy as a possibility rather than a demonstrated result. Once the lymphocyte count had reached its nadir, the repertoires of photon-treated patients showed oligoclonal expansion, particularly of CD8+ Temra cells, and this expansion drove the decline in diversity. Proton-treated patients stayed relatively stable during treatment, while photon-treated patients lost naive T cells and TCR diversity and gained effector/memory populations. Across the cohort, among patients who died, a greater drop in TCR diversity after the nadir was inversely correlated with overall survival time.

CDR1 and CDR2 were assigned from the germline V gene as SGHAT and FQNNGV. From cysteine to phenylalanine, the CDR3 is 13 amino acids long. Only CDR3 DNA remains: 39 bases, in frame from the first base. V is clipped by 2 bases and J by 6 bases, and the sequence between their germline boundaries is 10 bases long. Notes on this clone: Its antigen has not been determined. Base quality data are lacking; no much larger clone is found one base away.

Source: peripheral blood, taken from a patient treated with proton-based radiotherapy. The chain is made from TRBV11-2 and TRBJ1-2; no D segment can be confidently identified. The source of this sequence is a man aged 55-75 years with pancreatic cancer. In nucleotide form, the sequence is TGTGCCAGCAGCTTACTGGGAATGAATGGCTACACCTTC. Its product reads: CASSLLGMNGYTF.